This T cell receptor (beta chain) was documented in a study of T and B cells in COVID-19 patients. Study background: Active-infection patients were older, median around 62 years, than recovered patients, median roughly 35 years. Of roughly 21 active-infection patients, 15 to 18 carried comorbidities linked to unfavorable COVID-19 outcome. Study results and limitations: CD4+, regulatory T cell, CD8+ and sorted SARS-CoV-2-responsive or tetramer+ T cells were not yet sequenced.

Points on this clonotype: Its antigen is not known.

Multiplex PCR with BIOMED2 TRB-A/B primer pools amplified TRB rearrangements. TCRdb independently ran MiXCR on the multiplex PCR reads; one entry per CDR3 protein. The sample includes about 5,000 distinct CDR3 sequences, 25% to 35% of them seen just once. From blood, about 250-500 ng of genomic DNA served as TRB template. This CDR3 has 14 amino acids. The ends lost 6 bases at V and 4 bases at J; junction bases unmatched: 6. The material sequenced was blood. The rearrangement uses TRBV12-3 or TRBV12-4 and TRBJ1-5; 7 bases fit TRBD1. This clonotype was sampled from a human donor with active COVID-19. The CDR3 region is CASSPGGGNQPQHF. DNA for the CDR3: TGTGCCAGCAGCCCAGGGGGTGGAAATCAGCCCCAGCATTTT.